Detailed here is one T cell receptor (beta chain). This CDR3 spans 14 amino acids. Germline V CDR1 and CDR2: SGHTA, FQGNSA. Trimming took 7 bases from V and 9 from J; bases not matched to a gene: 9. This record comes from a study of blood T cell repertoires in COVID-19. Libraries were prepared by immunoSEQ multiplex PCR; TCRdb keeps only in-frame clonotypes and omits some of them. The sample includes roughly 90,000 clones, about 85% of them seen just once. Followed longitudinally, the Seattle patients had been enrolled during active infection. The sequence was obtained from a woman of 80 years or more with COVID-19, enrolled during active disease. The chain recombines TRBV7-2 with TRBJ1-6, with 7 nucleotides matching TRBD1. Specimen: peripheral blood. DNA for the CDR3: TGTGCCAGCACGCCGACAGGGTCGGGTTCACCCCTCCACTTT. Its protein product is CASTPTGSGSPLHF.